These 23 T cell receptor beta chains came from one sample sequenced in a study of OX40 agonist ivuxolimab in advanced cancers. The data were produced by immunoSEQ multiplex PCR, yet TCRdb's version contains in-frame clones alone and is incomplete. The sample contains about 81,000 clones, more than 75% of which appear only once. The material sequenced was CD4+ or CD8+ T cells sorted from blood, taken in a trial of the OX40 agonist ivuxolimab. These receptors were collected from an adult with an advanced solid tumor such as melanoma, head and neck, liver or kidney cancer.

The chain uses TRBV6-5 and TRBJ1-1; no clear D. V lost 2 bases and J 3 bases, leaving 13 bases between the germline ends. CDR1 is MNHEY and CDR2 is SVGAGI in the germline V gene. This CDR3 has 15 residues. The CDR3 coding sequence is TGTGCCAGCAGTTACCTAGAGGGAACGGACACTGAAGCTTTCTTT. Translation: CASSYLEGTDTEAFF.

This chain links TRBV5-1 with TRBJ2-1, with 7 bases lining up with TRBD2. The CDR3 extends over 14 amino acids. The germline gives CDR1 SGHRS, CDR2 YFSETQ. With V trimmed by 4 bases and J by 9 bases, 10 bases remained unmatched. CDR3 coding DNA: TGCGCCAGCAGCCGGGACTTGTCGGGGGGTGAGCAGTTCTTC. Protein sequence: CASSRDLSGGEQFF.

This clone is a singleton in its sample. The chain has TRBV9 and TRBJ1-2; weak D call: TRBD1 (6 bases). V lost 4 bases and J lost 8, with 18 bases in between. Germline lookup yields CDR1 SGDLS and CDR2 YYNGEE. CDR3 length: 14 residues. The CDR3 nucleotides are TGTGCCAGCAGCCCCGGTAGGGGGGCAGGGGGCTACACCTTC. Protein sequence: CASSPGRGAGGYTF. Supplemented by reference TRBV9 and TRBJ1-2, the full variable domain reads DSGVTQTPKHLITATGQRVTLRCSPRSGDLSVYWYQQSLDQGLQFLIQYYNGEERAKGNILERFSAQQFPDLHSELNLSSLELGDSALYFCASSPGRGAGGYTFGSGTRLTVV.

The chain recombines TRBV7-2 with TRBJ2-2; D call uncertain. CDR3 size: 14 residues. The germline V gene has CDR1 SGHTA and CDR2 FQGNSA. V lost 4 bases and J 3 bases, leaving 9 bases between the germline ends. The CDR3 region is CASSSEPHTGELFF. The DNA for the CDR3 is TGTGCCAGCAGCTCCGAACCCCACACCGGGGAGCTGTTTTTT.

The V and J genes are TRBV7-8 and TRBJ2-1; tentative D call: TRBD2 (6 bases). The CDR3 sequence is 16 residues long. V shed 2 bases and J shed 2 bases, with 13 bases lying between them. Germline V gene sequence: CDR1 SGHVS, CDR2 FQNEAQ. The CDR3 protein is CASSLLVGGPYNEQFF. CDR3 sequence (DNA): TGTGCCAGCAGCTTACTAGTGGGGGGACCCTACAATGAGCAGTTCTTC.

V is TRBV18 and J is TRBJ1-6, with unresolved D. Trimming removed 4 bases from V and 6 bases from J, with 13 bases in between. CDR1 is KGHSH and CDR2 is LQKENI in the germline V gene. The CDR3 extends over 15 amino acids. DNA of the CDR3: TGTGCCAGCTCACTTTCCGGGTCCATTAATTCACCCCTCCACTTT. Translating it yields CASSLSGSINSPLHF.

This chain links TRBV6-1 with TRBJ1-4; D not certain. Germline values: CDR1 MNHNS, CDR2 SASEGT. The CDR3 runs 14 residues. V dropped 4 bases and J dropped 7 bases, with 13 bases sitting between them. The CDR3 region is CASSGSYPGEKLFF. The CDR3, as DNA: TGTGCCAGCAGTGGGTCTTACCCGGGTGAAAAACTGTTTTTT.

The chain recombines TRBV5-1 with TRBJ2-7; D is uncertain. The germline gives CDR1 SGHRS, CDR2 YFSETQ. Trimming shortened V by 6 bases and J by 7 bases, and 14 bases separated the two germline ends. The CDR3 runs to 12 residues. The CDR3 DNA is TGCGCCAGCAACCTAAGATTACGGGAGCAGTACTTC. Its protein product is CASNLRLREQYF.

The chain has TRBV7-2 and TRBJ2-3, with a possible D match to TRBD2 (5 bases). With 0 bases removed from V and 8 bases from J, the gap between germline ends came to 9 bases. CDR3 size: 13 residues. The germline CDR1 and CDR2 sequences are SGHTA and FQGNSA. CDR3 sequence reads: CASSLAGVPTQYF. The CDR3, as DNA: TGTGCCAGCAGCTTAGCCGGGGTCCCTACGCAGTATTTT. The complete variable domain, with remaining parts taken from reference TRBV7-2 and TRBJ2-3, reads GAGVSQSPSNKVTEKGKDVELRCDPISGHTALYWYRQSLGQGLEFLIYFQGNSAPDKSGLPSDRFSAERTGGSVSTLTIQRTQQEDSAVYLCASSLAGVPTQYFGPGTRLTVL.

This chain uses TRBV2 with TRBJ2-4; 8 bases map to TRBD1. This CDR3 is 15 amino acids long. In germline, CDR1 is SNHLY, CDR2 FYNNEI. V gave up 7 bases and J gave up 0 bases; unmatched junction bases: 5. This CDR3 reads CASTQDRAAKNIQYF. The CDR3 coding sequence is TGTGCCAGCACCCAGGACAGGGCAGCCAAAAACATTCAGTACTTC.

V and J are TRBV7-2 and TRBJ1-1, with a tentative D call TRBD1 (5 bases). Germline assignment: CDR1 SGHTA and CDR2 FQGNSA. The CDR3 runs to 14 residues. V was clipped by 1 base and J by 7 bases, with 13 bases between them. CDR3 sequence reads: CASSLERGLVEAFF. Written as DNA, the CDR3 is TGTGCCAGCAGCTTAGAGAGGGGTTTGGTTGAAGCTTTCTTT. The whole variable domain, filled in from reference TRBV7-2 and TRBJ1-1, reads GAGVSQSPSNKVTEKGKDVELRCDPISGHTALYWYRQSLGQGLEFLIYFQGNSAPDKSGLPSDRFSAERTGGSVSTLTIQRTQQEDSAVYLCASSLERGLVEAFFGQGTRLTVV.

This clone has a handful of counts. The rearrangement joins TRBV28 to TRBJ1-2; D unclear. Germline V gene lookup returns CDR1 MDHEN and CDR2 SYDVKM. The CDR3 loop spans 12 amino acids. The germline V and J ends were trimmed by 4 bases and 4 bases, with 7 bases remaining between them. As DNA, the CDR3 is TGTGCCAGCAGTTCCCAAACCTATGGCTACACCTTC. As protein: CASSSQTYGYTF.

This clone appeared once. The V call is TRBV9, the J call TRBJ1-4, with D perhaps TRBD1 (6 bases). The CDR3 runs to 15 residues. Germline V gives CDR1 SGDLS, CDR2 YYNGEE. V lost 3 bases and J lost 8, with 17 bases in between. This CDR3 reads CASSAGAGAHEKLFF. CDR3 sequence (DNA): TGTGCCAGCAGCGCCGGGGCAGGGGCGCACGAAAAACTGTTTTTT.

V usage is TRBV7-6 and J usage is TRBJ1-4; possibly TRBD1 for D (6 bases). V was pared by 5 bases and J by 6 bases, with 16 bases between. Germline V CDR1 and CDR2: SGHVS, FNYEAQ. This CDR3 has 15 residues. The CDR3 DNA follows: TGTGCCAGCAGCCTACACCTACAGGGTGATGAAAAACTGTTTTTT. The encoded protein is CASSLHLQGDEKLFF.

The V and J genes are TRBV5-4 and TRBJ1-2; a weak D match, TRBD1 (5 bases). Trimming removed 1 base from V and 5 bases from J, with 15 bases in between. This CDR3 comprises 15 residues. CDR1 is SGHNT, CDR2 YYREEE, per germline (reference sequence). The CDR3 DNA reads TGTGCCAGCAGCTTGCCTCGGCAGGGCAGGTATGGCTACACCTTC. It codes for CASSLPRQGRYGYTF.

The CDR3 nucleotides are TGTGCCAGCAGCCTCCGGGACGGATACTATGGCTACACCTTC. Translated, it gives CASSLRDGYYGYTF. This chain joins TRBV6-5 and TRBJ1-2; the D gene is possibly TRBD1 (5 bases). CDR1 MNHEY and CDR2 SVGAGI come from the germline V gene. The CDR3 consists of 14 residues. V shed 6 bases and J shed 3 bases, with 14 bases lying between them.

The gene calls are TRBV28 and TRBJ2-3, with 7 bases fitting TRBD1. The CDR3 covers 16 residues. CDR1 MDHEN and CDR2 SYDVKM come from the germline V gene. The J segment lost 0 bases and the V segment lost 10 bases, leaving 13 bases of the junction unmatched. The CDR3 DNA is TGTGCCATCAAGGAACTGGGGACAGTAAGCACAGATACGCAGTATTTT. Amino acids: CAIKELGTVSTDTQYF.

The V and J genes are TRBV5-1 and TRBJ2-5; no clear D. From germline, CDR1 is SGHRS and CDR2 YFSETQ. The CDR3 contains 13 residues. Trimming stripped 0 bases from V and 1 base from J, with 4 bases between. The CDR3 spells CASSLGVQETQYF. The CDR3 DNA reads TGCGCCAGCAGCTTGGGAGTCCAAGAGACCCAGTACTTC.

The rearrangement joins TRBV18 to TRBJ1-1; 7 bases align to TRBD1. V dropped 3 bases and J dropped 11; count of bases not matched to a gene: 6. There are 12 residues in the CDR3. Germline values: CDR1 KGHSH, CDR2 LQKENI. CDR3 DNA: TGTGCCAGCTCACCCCAGGGGGAGCGCGCTTTCTTT. Translation gives CASSPQGERAFF.

The genes are TRBV25-1 and TRBJ2-5; 9 nucleotides align to TRBD1. The J call may be mistaken, given a closer DNA end match to TRBJ2-7. Germline CDR1 reads MGHDK; CDR2 reads SYGVNS. This CDR3 spans 13 amino acids. The CDR3 DNA is TGTGCCAGCAGTGGGGGACAGGGCTACGAGCAGTACTTC. Translated, it gives CASSGGQGYEQYF.

Of note for this clone: Because the CDR3 is missing its conserved closing phenylalanine or tryptophan, this is likely a read error. The gene calls are TRBV18 and TRBJ1-6; D gene unclear. V shed 3 bases and J shed 8 bases, with 11 bases lying between them. There are 14 residues in the CDR3. Per the germline V gene, CDR1 is KGHSH and CDR2 is LQKENI. In DNA form, the CDR3 reads TGTGCCAGCTCACCGGGAGGGTTCGATTCACCCCTCCACCTT. Its protein product is CASSPGGFDSPLHL.

The chain carries TRBV6-1 and TRBJ2-7; D is perhaps TRBD1 or TRBD2 (6 bases each). The CDR3 contains 13 residues. Trimming pared 6 bases from V and 6 bases from J, leaving 15 bases between. CDR1 is MNHNS and CDR2 is SASEGT in the germline V gene. The CDR3 loop reads CASSPRGVGEQYF. The CDR3 coding sequence is TGTGCCAGCAGCCCAAGGGGGGTAGGCGAGCAGTACTTC.

The genes are TRBV6-1 and TRBJ2-6; possibly TRBD1 for D (5 bases). The V gene lost 6 bases and the J gene lost 0 bases, with 9 bases spanning the gap. CDR3 length: 15 amino acids. Germline CDR1 MNHNS, CDR2 SASEGT. CDR3 nucleotide sequence: TGTGCCAGCAGGATCAGGGACTCTGGGGCCAACGTCCTGACTTTC. Translated, it gives CASRIRDSGANVLTF.